This T cell receptor beta chain was found in a study of T cell responses to AZD1222 COVID-19 vaccine (dated by TCRdb to the early 2020s). Describing the broader study: AZD1222 recipients whose second dose came at about 4 weeks and those whose second dose came at about 12 weeks were combined into one group, since spike-specific TCR depth and breadth did not differ between the two schedules. Trial participants were enrolled into age subgroups of 18-55, 56-69 and 70-plus years, which contained approximately 150, 30 and 60 TCR-sequenced participants, respectively. TCR sequencing was performed for roughly 240 trial participants, of whom around 210 were given two doses of AZD1222 and around 25 were given two doses of MenACWY control vaccine.

The intended sense of this specimen's time point label: baseline before first vaccination. Vaccinee samples came from UK trials COV001 and COV002, including a single-blind randomized controlled phase 2/3 trial of AZD1222 (ChAdOx1 nCoV-19) in healthy adults. Trial participant PBMC samples were collected at day 0 and day 28 after the second dose for TCRbeta chain sequencing. The CDR3 regions of human TCRbeta chains were subjected to immunosequencing. The paper's data handling went like this. Repertoire TCRs were checked for matches against a reference library of SARS-CoV-2-specific TCRs that had been generated using the MIRA antigen-specificity platform. Breadth was defined as the fraction of unique TCRs that were SARS-CoV-2-associated. Depth was defined as the fraction of total T cells that were SARS-CoV-2-associated. Each spike-specific TCR was assigned to its reactive spike region and to a CD4 or CD8 class using the MIRA data. Log10-transformed breadth and depth values were compared by one-way ANOVA with Sidak's multiple comparisons tests. Held by TCRdb, this immuneACCESS table contains in-frame sequences only and omits some clones. Under half of the omission traces to an unresolved V gene where checked; the cause of the rest is unknown. From that table come the V and J calls and clone size; the DNA was used to work out D and trimming. The sample table records about 100,000 clones; 90% to 95% of these occur just once. The ten largest clonotypes hold 2% to 2.5% of the sample.

Results and caveats for the whole study, not just this receptor: Spike-specific TCR breadth and depth rose significantly after two AZD1222 doses compared with day 0 and with MenACWY recipients. Because no day 14 peak-response samples were available, the repertoires could be characterized only after the peak T cell response. Reportedly, almost half of the unique spike-specific TCRs recognized epitopes lying outside the regions that are mutated in the B.1.351 and B.1.1.7 variants. Only five to seven AZD1222 recipients were SARS-CoV-2 seropositive at baseline, limiting conclusions about previously exposed vaccinees. The vaccine-associated CD4 TCRs covered the entire spike protein, and the dominant responses fell in regions 160-218 and 743-854. The 56-69-year group was small, and its depth increase did not reach significance, likely because of low power. Most participants were white British and females outnumbered males, and the authors suggested that clonal diversity may have been underestimated.

As regards this clone: This clone's antigen is unknown. Nothing much larger sits one base from this clone, and base qualities are not available.

The sample here was peripheral blood, taken on day 0 of AZD1222 vaccination. This receptor was taken from an adult in good health.

In nucleotide form, the sequence is TGTGCCACCAGTGAGGCCGGGACAGTTGGTGGCTACACCTTC. It specifies CATSEAGTVGGYTF. The chain joins TRBV24-1 to TRBJ1-2; 7 bases in between match TRBD1. The CDR3 runs 14 residues from the cysteine to the phenylalanine. The DNA shown is the 42-base CDR3, in frame from base 1. V is trimmed back by 4 bases and J by 7 bases, and the junction contains 8 bases that no gene match accounts for. CDR1 KGHDR and CDR2 SFDVKD are derived from the germline V gene.